One sample yielded the 23 T cell receptor beta chains listed below, sequenced in a study of CDR3 diversity in severe acne. TCRdb ran MiXCR on the PCR reads and lists one entry per CDR3 protein. The data contain about 84,000 distinct CDR3 sequences, under 65% of them singletons. Material: blood. The receptors come from a male donor in good health, without acne.

The chain uses TRBV7-8 and TRBJ2-3, with 16 bases matching TRBD2. Germline CDR1 SGHVS, CDR2 FQNEAQ. This CDR3 is built from 17 residues. V lost 5 bases to trimming and J lost 8 bases; unmatched junction nucleotides: 10. This CDR3 reads CASSQAGLAGGHGTQYF. The CDR3 nucleotides are TGTGCCAGCAGCCAAGCGGGACTAGCGGGGGGGCATGGTACGCAGTATTTT. The full variable domain, its missing parts supplied by reference TRBV7-8 and TRBJ2-3, is GAGVSQSPRYKVAKRGQDVALRCDPISGHVSLFWYQQALGQGPEFLTYFQNEAQLDKSGLPSDRFFAERPEGSVSTLKIQRTQQEDSAVYLCASSQAGLAGGHGTQYFGPGTRLTVL.

The chain is built from TRBV7-6 and TRBJ2-7; TRBD1 matches 7 bases. This CDR3 is built from 13 residues. Looked up from germline, CDR1 is SGHVS and CDR2 is FNYEAQ. The V and J ends lost 5 bases and 3 bases, in that order; junction bases with no gene match: 4. The CDR3 here is CASSRGTVYEQYF. In DNA, the CDR3 is TGTGCCAGCAGCCGAGGGACAGTCTACGAGCAGTACTTC.

This clonotype was counted ten times or more. The chain couples TRBV6-1 to TRBJ1-4; 10 bases are shared with TRBD1. This CDR3 contains 16 residues. Germline CDR1 reads MNHNS; CDR2 reads SASEGT. V shed 0 bases, J shed 6 bases, and the junction held 4 bases outside the gene matches. The CDR3 spells CASSEAGGTGDEKLFF. In DNA, the CDR3 is TGTGCCAGCAGTGAAGCGGGAGGGACAGGGGATGAAAAACTGTTTTTT.

The genes are TRBV10-1 and TRBJ2-1; TRBD2 aligns across 8 bases. The CDR3 contains 14 residues. CDR1 is WNHNN, CDR2 SYGVQD, per germline (reference sequence). J was trimmed by 6 bases and V by 1 base; bases with no gene match: 2. The CDR3, as DNA: TGCGCCAGCAGTGAGTTAGGGACTAGCAATGAGCAGTTCTTC. It specifies CASSELGTSNEQFF.

The chain carries TRBV24-1 and TRBJ2-6; maybe TRBD2 (5 bases). CDR3 length equals 14 residues. Per germline, CDR1 KGHDR and CDR2 SFDVKD. V dropped 9 bases and J dropped 0 bases, with 8 bases sitting between them. CDR3 sequence reads: CATRAGSGANVLTF. The CDR3 DNA sequence: TGTGCCACCCGCGCGGGCTCTGGGGCCAACGTCCTGACTTTC.

The chain recombines TRBV10-3 with TRBJ2-7; 12 bases line up with TRBD2. CDR3 length equals 16 residues. Germline assignment: CDR1 ENHRY and CDR2 SYGVKD. After removal of 6 bases from V and 4 bases from J, the junction contained 10 bases not matched to a gene. The CDR3 DNA reads as TGTGCCATCAGAGACACTCGGACTAGCGGGATGTACGAGCAGTACTTC. Protein product: CAIRDTRTSGMYEQYF.

Remarks on this clonotype: It is unclear where the CDR3 begins or ends on the DNA, so no DNA is shown, and the CDR3 is as TCRdb lists it. The genes are TRBV7-9 and TRBJ2-5; the D call of TRBD1 is as the table states it, not checked on the DNA. The CDR3 is made up of 21 amino acids, end residues included. Germline V lookup: CDR1 SEHNR, CDR2 FQNEAQ (reference sequence). CDR3 amino acids: CASSLAGQNEKPFFGSGTQYF.

This chain connects TRBV10-2 to TRBJ1-3; D not certain. V dropped 5 bases and J dropped 3 bases, with 2 bases sitting between them. The CDR3 consists of 11 residues. Germline loops: CDR1 WSHSY, CDR2 SAAADI. CDR3 amino acids: CASSHGNTIYF. CDR3 in DNA: TGCGCCAGCAGTCATGGAAACACCATATATTTT.

The V gene is TRBV20-1, the J gene TRBJ2-1, with 13 bases matching TRBD2. Trimming took 4 bases from V and 8 from J; bases not matched to a gene: 5. Germline-derived CDR1 and CDR2 are DFQATT and SNEGSKA (reference sequence). CDR3 length: 14 amino acids. This chain's CDR3 is CSANRTSGSDEQFF. CDR3 coding DNA: TGCAGTGCTAACCGGACTAGCGGGAGTGATGAGCAGTTCTTC.

The chain recombines TRBV5-1 with TRBJ2-5; either TRBD1 or TRBD2 may supply D (5 bases each). Germline V gene sequence: CDR1 SGHRS, CDR2 YFSETQ. The CDR3 has 19 residues. V lost 2 bases to trimming and J lost 2 bases, with 25 bases between them. The DNA of the CDR3 is TGCGCCAGCAGCTTACAGGCTTCGAACACCGGGGATCGACAAGAGACCCAGTACTTC. Protein product: CASSLQASNTGDRQETQYF. The whole variable domain, filled in from reference TRBV5-1 and TRBJ2-5, reads KAGVTQTPRYLIKTRGQQVTLSCSPISGHRSVSWYQQTPGQGLQFLFEYFSETQRNKGNFPGRFSGRQFSNSRSEMNVSTLELGDSALYLCASSLQASNTGDRQETQYFGPGTRLLVL.

This clonotype was seen at least ten times. The V call is TRBV3-1, the J call TRBJ1-2; 7 nucleotides agree with TRBD1. CDR3 length: 15 amino acids. The germline gives CDR1 LGHDT, CDR2 YNNKEL (reference sequence). V trimming: 0 bases; J trimming: 4 bases; junction bases outside the gene matches: 5. In nucleotides, the CDR3 is TGTGCCAGCAGCCAAGATAGGGGGCCCCTCTATGGCTACACCTTC. Its translation is CASSQDRGPLYGYTF. Using reference TRBV3-1 and TRBJ1-2 for the parts outside the CDR3, the full variable domain is DTAVSQTPKYLVTQMGNDKSIKCEQNLGHDTMYWYKQDSKKFLKIMFSYNNKELIINETVPNRFSPKSPDKAHLNLHINSLELGDSAVYFCASSQDRGPLYGYTFGSGTRLTVV.

In its sample, this clonotype was seen once. The DNA is left out, because the CDR3 cannot be placed on it with certainty; the CDR3 is given as TCRdb lists it. This chain joins TRBV3-1 and TRBJ2-1; whether TRBD1, the table's D call, matches the DNA was not checked. Germline-derived CDR1 and CDR2 are LGHDT and YNNKEL (reference sequence). The CDR3 contains 24 residues when both ends are counted. The chain's CDR3 is CASSQGTVTNQVTQYFGIYNEQFF.

In nucleotides, the CDR3 is TGTGCCAGCAGCGTAGACCAGCGGCAAGAGACCCAGTACTTC. It specifies CASSVDQRQETQYF. This rearrangement joins TRBV9 to TRBJ2-5; weak D call: TRBD2 (5 bases). Deletions cut 0 bases from V and 2 bases from J, with 8 bases between. This CDR3 has 14 amino acids. Germline CDR1 reads SGDLS; CDR2 reads YYNGEE.

This chain uses TRBV24-1 with TRBJ2-5; weak D call: TRBD2 (6 bases). The germline gives CDR1 KGHDR, CDR2 SFDVKD. With 10 bases removed from V and 4 bases from J, the gap between germline ends came to 18 bases. The CDR3 runs to 14 residues. CDR3 coding DNA: TGTGCCACTATCGCACGGGAGAGCAGAGAGACCCAGTACTTC. Amino acids: CATIARESRETQYF.

This clonotype was detected many times. This sequence joins TRBV11-2 and TRBJ1-1, with D possibly matching TRBD1 (5 bases). The CDR3 sequence is 14 residues long. Between the trimmed V and J ends, which lost 0 bases and 4 bases, there was a span of 9 bases. Looked up from germline, CDR1 is SGHAT and CDR2 is FQNNGV. CDR3 region: CASSLEQGGTEAFF. The CDR3 DNA reads as TGTGCCAGCAGCTTAGAGCAGGGAGGCACTGAAGCTTTCTTT.

Remarks on this clonotype: Here the CDR3 omits its conserved ending phenylalanine or tryptophan, so a read error is the likely source. The DNA is left out, because the CDR3 cannot be placed on it with certainty; the CDR3 is given as TCRdb lists it. V is TRBV15 and J is TRBJ1-3; TRBD1, the table's D call, was not compared with the DNA. CDR1 is LNHNV and CDR2 is YYDKDF in the germline V gene (reference sequence). Both ends counted, the CDR3 spans 12 residues. The CDR3 here is CATSSSGQGAGT.

Worth noting for this clonotype: One end of the junction fails to match germline, which may point to a read error. The chain carries TRBV7-9 and TRBJ2-3; D is perhaps TRBD2 (7 bases). The germline V gene has CDR1 SEHNR and CDR2 FQNEAQ (reference sequence). CDR3 length: 12 residues. This CDR3 is CASSSRGGTQYF. The DNA of the CDR3 is TGTGCCAGTAGCTCAAGGGGGGGTACGCAGTATTTT.

This chain connects TRBV11-2 to TRBJ1-4; D gene ambiguous. Trimming removed 3 bases from V and 10 bases from J, with 15 bases in between. Germline values: CDR1 SGHAT, CDR2 FQNNGV. This CDR3 comprises 14 residues. CDR3 sequence: CASSLEGTSGKLFF. CDR3 DNA: TGTGCCAGCAGCTTGGAGGGCACCTCTGGAAAACTGTTTTTT.

Ten or more counts support this clonotype. The rearrangement links TRBV25-1 to TRBJ1-2, with D perhaps TRBD1 (5 bases). CDR1 and CDR2 (germline): MGHDK, SYGVNS. Trimming shortened V by 1 base and J by 4 bases, and 10 bases separated the two germline ends. This CDR3 contains 14 residues. The CDR3 reads CASSELGVGYGYTF. The CDR3 bases are TGTGCCAGCAGTGAATTGGGGGTTGGCTATGGCTACACCTTC.

In this sample, this clonotype turned up once. The V gene is TRBV27, the J gene TRBJ1-1; D not certain. V was cut by 1 base and J by 5 bases, with 8 bases left in between. This CDR3 contains 13 residues. The germline gives CDR1 MNHEY, CDR2 SMNVEV (reference sequence). CDR3 in amino acids: CASSLFLSTEAFF. The CDR3 DNA reads TGTGCCAGCAGTTTATTCCTCTCTACTGAAGCTTTCTTT.

By its share, this clonotype is medium-sized. This chain uses TRBV20-1 with TRBJ2-1; D gene uncertain. The V gene lost 1 base and the J gene lost 2 bases, with 12 bases spanning the gap. From germline, CDR1 is DFQATT and CDR2 SNEGSKA (reference sequence). The CDR3 loop spans 15 amino acids. The CDR3 loop is CSARVRAATYNEQFF. CDR3 bases: TGCAGTGCTAGAGTCCGCGCGGCTACCTACAATGAGCAGTTCTTC.

The V gene is TRBV20-1, the J gene TRBJ1-3; D not certain. Trimming pared 5 bases from V and 4 bases from J, leaving 12 bases between. The CDR3 is made up of 13 amino acids. CDR1 is DFQATT, CDR2 SNEGSKA, per germline (reference sequence). The DNA for the CDR3 is TGCAGTGCTCCTGAAGTTTCCGGAAACACCATATATTTT. The encoded protein is CSAPEVSGNTIYF.

This clonotype occurred many times. The rearrangement uses TRBV7-2 and TRBJ2-7, with D tentatively TRBD2 (6 bases). The CDR3 is 15 residues long. CDR1 is SGHTA, CDR2 FQGNSA, per germline. The ends were cut back, 0 bases at V and 2 bases at J, with 11 bases in the middle. CDR3 in amino acids: CASSLAGGIPYEQYF. The CDR3 DNA reads as TGTGCCAGCAGCTTAGCAGGCGGGATCCCCTACGAGCAGTACTTC.